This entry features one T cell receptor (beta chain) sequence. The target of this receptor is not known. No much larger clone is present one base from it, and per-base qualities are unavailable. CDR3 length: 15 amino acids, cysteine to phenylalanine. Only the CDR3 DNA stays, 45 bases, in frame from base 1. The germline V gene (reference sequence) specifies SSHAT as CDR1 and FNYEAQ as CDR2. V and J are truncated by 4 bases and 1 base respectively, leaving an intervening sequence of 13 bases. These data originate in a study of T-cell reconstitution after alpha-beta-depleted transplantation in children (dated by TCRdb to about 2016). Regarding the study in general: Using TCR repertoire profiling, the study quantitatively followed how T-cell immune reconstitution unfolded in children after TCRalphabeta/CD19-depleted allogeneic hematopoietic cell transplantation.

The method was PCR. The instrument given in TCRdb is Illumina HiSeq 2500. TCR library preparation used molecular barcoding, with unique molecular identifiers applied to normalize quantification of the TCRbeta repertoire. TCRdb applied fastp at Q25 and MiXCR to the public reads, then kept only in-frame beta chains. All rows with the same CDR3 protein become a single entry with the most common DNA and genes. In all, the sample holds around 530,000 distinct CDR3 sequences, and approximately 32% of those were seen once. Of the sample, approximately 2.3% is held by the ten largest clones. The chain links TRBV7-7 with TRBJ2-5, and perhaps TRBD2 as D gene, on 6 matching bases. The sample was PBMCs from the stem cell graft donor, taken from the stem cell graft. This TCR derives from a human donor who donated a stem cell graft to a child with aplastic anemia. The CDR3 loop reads CASSSSPGGQETQYF. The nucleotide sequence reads TGTGCCAGCAGCTCCTCCCCCGGGGGCCAAGAGACCCAGTACTTC. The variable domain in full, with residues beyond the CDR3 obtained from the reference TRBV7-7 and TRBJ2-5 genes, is GAGVSQSPRYKVTKRGQDVTLRCDPISSHATLYWYQQALGQGPEFLTYFNYEAQPDKSGLPSDRFSAERPEGSISTLTIQRTEQRDSAMYRCASSSSPGGQETQYFGPGTRLLVL.